This T cell receptor beta chain was retrieved from a study of beta chain features in type 1 diabetes (dated by TCRdb to 2016 to 2019). Looking at the study overall: Patients and healthy donors did not differ in mean age, gender distribution, total cell number or subset yield. A total of roughly 100 million sorted cells were examined across all samples, and a strong correlation was observed between cell number per subset and RNA yield. The study compared TCRB repertoires of sorted circulating CD4+ T cell subsets between recently diagnosed type 1 diabetes patients and matched healthy donors. Regulatory and stem cell-like memory subsets were isolated from only 8 patients and 8 healthy donors, whereas naive and central memory subsets came from all 28 donors. Points the paper makes about the study in general: Shorter templates might have been favored by PCR, but patient and control samples were amplified and corrected together, so both groups would have been affected equally by any skew. Type 1 diabetes patients showed a moderate but significant shortening of TCRB CDR3 length in all four CD4+ subsets. HLA sub-analyses involved small numbers of individuals, so any influence of HLA type on TCRB rearrangement remained unresolved. Naive, central memory and regulatory TCRB repertoires appeared to be more similar among patients than among healthy donors. At VDJ recombination sites, type 1 diabetes patients had fewer insertions and more deleted nucleotides, which implies abnormalities in thymic rearrangement. Because cDNA rather than genomic DNA was sequenced, highly expressing activated cells could have been over-represented, although no difference in activation and CD3 levels was found between groups.

All of the isolated RNA was reverse transcribed with the High Capacity cDNA Reverse Transcription Kit, so expressed TCRB transcripts were sequenced. Naive, central memory and regulatory T cell samples underwent deep immunoSEQ sequencing, averaging around 4 million total reads per sample. Sorted cells were lysed in RLT buffer, and RNA was extracted using DNase-treated RNeasy Micro or Mini kits according to cell number. Each cell subset was processed on its own to prevent cross-contamination, while patient and healthy donor samples were processed together. The immunoSEQ multiplex PCR was used to amplify TCRB sequences from cDNA, yielding 87-bp fragments that span the CDR3 region. Sequencing of the amplicons was done on the Illumina HiSeq platform. Regarding the original processing steps: PCR bias was computationally corrected using synthetic template baselines, reads within Hamming distance 2 were collapsed, and singletons that could not be merged were discarded. By aligning reads against IMGT, V, D and J genes, CDR3 length, and insertions or deletions at six rearrangement sites were assigned. Within each subset, clonotype counts were normalized to sorted cell number, after which true diversity and Gini coefficients were computed with the tcR R package. The overlap coefficient, calculated on TCRB nucleotide sequences, was used to quantify repertoire sharing. TCRdb mirrors the immuneACCESS table, restricted to in-frame sequences. Some clones are absent from its copies; in checked studies, under half trace to an unresolved V gene, and the reason for the others is unknown. That table furnishes V, J and clone size, whereas the DNA furnished D and trimming. The sample includes more than 150,000 clones, with around 13% observed a single time. The ten largest account for roughly 0.6% of the sample.

Each donor gave one peripheral blood draw, about 110 mL on average, collected into heparinised tubes. Using a panel that included CD45RO, CCR7, CD25, CD127, CD95 and CD27, naive, central memory, regulatory and stem cell-like memory CD4+ T cells were sorted on a BD FACSAria II. Every sorted population had a purity above 95%. PBMCs were isolated immediately by Lymphoprep density gradient centrifugation and stained directly without culture. To minimize batch effects, samples were stained and sorted in pairs, one healthy donor with one patient per experiment. This clone was recorded a few times. Its antigen is currently not known. Base qualities are missing; no much larger clone stands one base away. Relative to germline, V is 4 bases shorter and J is 6 bases shorter, with 18 bases between their ends. From a lookup of the germline V gene, CDR1 and CDR2 are SGHTA and FQGNSA. Its CDR3 holds 15 amino acids, cysteine through phenylalanine. Solely the CDR3 DNA is kept, with 45 bases framed from the first base.

The sequenced sample consisted of central memory CD4+ T cells from blood. The origin of this receptor is a woman aged 18-29 years in good health. The sequence joins TRBV7-2 to TRBJ1-2, with TRBD1 tentatively as D gene (6 bases match). The DNA is as follows: TGTGCCAGCAGCTCAGTACCCAGGGGCAGTGATGGCTACACCTTC. This gives the protein CASSSVPRGSDGYTF. When the CDR3 is completed using the reference TRBV7-2 and TRBJ1-2 genes on either side, the full variable domain is GAGVSQSPSNKVTEKGKDVELRCDPISGHTALYWYRQSLGQGLEFLIYFQGNSAPDKSGLPSDRFSAERTGGSVSTLTIQRTQQEDSAVYLCASSSVPRGSDGYTFGSGTRLTVV.